Listed below are T cell receptor beta chains from one sample, sequenced in a study of CXCR3-negative and CXCR3-positive naive CD8 T cells. With the 5' RACE reads reprocessed, TCRdb shows one record per CDR3 protein and no DNA. The clone table shows about 8,400 distinct CDR3 sequences, with the ten largest holding roughly 2%. The specimen sequenced was naive CXCR3+ CD8+ T cells from blood. The source is a human donor in good health. Some clones in this sample may be carry-over from other donors' samples. Each CDR3 is given with its conserved first and last residue. Where a row states a size, it is once, few, many or the class of an expanded clone; other rows omit it.

TRBV27,TRBJ2-1,.,CASSLGLAGYNEQFF
TRBV4-1,TRBJ2-7,.,CASSQDTEQYF
TRBV2,TRBJ2-7,medium-sized,CASSLWTSGYNYEQYF
TRBV2,TRBJ2-2,medium-sized,CASSEVGLVVGTGELFF
TRBV5-4,TRBJ2-5,.,CASSLEAEETQYF
TRBV4-1,TRBJ2-2,medium-sized,CASSRGAANTGELFF
TRBV4-3,TRBJ1-6,medium-sized,CASSQVTGESSYNSPLHF
TRBV24-1,TRBJ2-5,.,CATSDLAGGGETQYF
TRBV11-2,TRBJ1-2,.,CASSLAPDYGYTF
TRBV2,TRBJ2-1,.,CASSEAGLASEQFF
TRBV29-1,TRBJ2-2,.,CSVEEERVGDGGELFF
TRBV11-2,TRBJ2-3,medium-sized,CASTHDTGTSSTDTQYF
TRBV7-9,TRBJ1-4,.,CASSDGTGLGELFF
TRBV19,TRBJ2-2,.,CASSLTGYYTGELFF
TRBV6-5,TRBJ2-3,.,CASSQGADTQYF
TRBV3-1,TRBJ2-1,.,CASSQENGGSWNEQFF
TRBV28,TRBJ2-7,medium-sized,CASSPTSGPTYEQYF
TRBV29-1,TRBJ2-4,.,CSVEDVGASGLPKNIQYF
TRBV27,TRBJ1-1,medium-sized,CASSLATNTEAFF
TRBV20-1,TRBJ1-1,.,CSATDRDTEAFF
TRBV7-2,TRBJ1-3,.,CASSTISGNTIYF
TRBV7-2,TRBJ2-2,.,CASSSWTSANTGELFF
TRBV28,TRBJ2-7,.,CASSATGYGYEQYF